These 24 T cell receptor beta chains were all obtained from the same sample, sequenced in a study of T cell repertoires in cytomegalovirus infection. These receptors have no identified antigens. TCRdb ran MiXCR on the reads and lists one entry per CDR3 protein. The sample includes under 200,000 distinct CDR3 sequences, roughly 22% seen only once; the top ten take 20% to 30%. This specimen was CD8+ T cells from cultured PBMCs, taken from culture after CMV antigen stimulation. These receptors were obtained from a human donor in good health (CMV status not recorded). Some clones in this sample may be carry-over from other donors' samples.

The gene calls are TRBV28 and TRBJ2-7, with 9 bases that match TRBD1. J lost 1 base, V lost 6 bases, and 7 bases had no gene match. The CDR3 has 15 residues. Germline lookup yields CDR1 MDHEN and CDR2 SYDVKM. The CDR3 DNA sequence: TGTGCCAGCAGACGGACAGGGGAGGGGTCCTACGAGCAGTACTTC. Encoded protein: CASRRTGEGSYEQYF.

This clonotype was seen a few times. The V call is TRBV7-9, the J call TRBJ1-1; no definite D call. CDR3 size: 13 residues. CDR1 is SEHNR and CDR2 is FQNEAQ in the germline V gene (reference sequence). V dropped 4 bases and J dropped 0 bases, with 6 bases sitting between them. The CDR3 here is CASSSDMNTEAFF. DNA of the CDR3: TGTGCCAGCAGCTCCGATATGAACACTGAAGCTTTCTTT. Supplemented by reference TRBV7-9 and TRBJ1-1, the full variable domain reads DTGVSQNPRHKITKRGQNVTFRCDPISEHNRLYWYRQTLGQGPEFLTYFQNEAQLEKSRLLSDRFSAERPKGSFSTLEIQRTEQGDSAMYLCASSSDMNTEAFFGQGTRLTVV.

A few counts support this clonotype. This sequence joins TRBV24-1 and TRBJ2-2; D is possibly TRBD2 (6 bases). The germline V gene encodes CDR1 KGHDR and CDR2 SFDVKD. The V end was cut by 9 bases, the J end by 4 bases, with 17 bases between. The CDR3 runs to 15 residues. CDR3 protein: CATGDEGGRTGELFF. The CDR3 coding sequence is TGTGCCACCGGGGACGAAGGAGGGCGCACCGGGGAGCTGTTTTTT.

The chain carries TRBV6-1 and TRBJ1-6; D not certain. The V end was cut by 5 bases, the J end by 7 bases, with 6 bases between. CDR1 MNHNS and CDR2 SASEGT come from the germline V gene. The CDR3 covers 12 residues. This CDR3 is CASSRANSPLHF. CDR3 nucleotide sequence: TGTGCCAGCAGTAGAGCAAATTCACCCCTCCACTTT.

There are a few counts of this clonotype. This sequence joins TRBV7-2 and TRBJ2-1, with 15 bases fitting TRBD2. The V and J ends lost 5 bases and 8 bases, in that order; junction bases with no gene match: 7. The CDR3 spans 16 residues. Germline lookup yields CDR1 SGHTA and CDR2 FQGNSA. The CDR3 spells CASSQRTSGGADEQFF. The CDR3 DNA reads as TGTGCCAGCAGCCAACGGACTAGCGGGGGGGCCGATGAGCAGTTCTTC.

This clonotype was recorded a few times. The chain recombines TRBV27 with TRBJ2-1; the match to TRBD2 covers 10 bases. The V gene end was trimmed by 5 bases and the J gene end by 7 bases; junction bases not matched to a gene: 17. This CDR3 is built from 18 residues. Germline assignment: CDR1 MNHEY and CDR2 SMNVEV (reference sequence). The CDR3 loop reads CASSPTVGQAGGPNEQFF. The CDR3 coding sequence is TGTGCCAGCAGTCCAACCGTAGGGCAAGCGGGGGGGCCAAATGAGCAGTTCTTC.

This chain uses TRBV7-2 with TRBJ2-1; D remains ambiguous. V was trimmed by 4 bases and J by 8 bases, leaving 9 bases between them. This CDR3 has 12 amino acids. CDR1 is SGHTA and CDR2 is FQGNSA in the germline V gene. The CDR3 is CASSSLFYEQFF. The CDR3, as DNA: TGTGCCAGCAGCTCCCTGTTCTATGAGCAGTTCTTC. Supplemented by reference TRBV7-2 and TRBJ2-1, the full variable domain reads GAGVSQSPSNKVTEKGKDVELRCDPISGHTALYWYRQSLGQGLEFLIYFQGNSAPDKSGLPSDRFSAERTGGSVSTLTIQRTQQEDSAVYLCASSSLFYEQFFGPGTRLTVL.

A few counts support this clonotype. Written as DNA, the CDR3 is TGTGCCAGCAGCGAGGGAGGGACTAGCGGGCTCACCAATACAGATACGCAGTATTTT. This gives the protein CASSEGGTSGLTNTDTQYF. The V call is TRBV7-9, the J call TRBJ2-3; 12 bases agree with TRBD2. There are 19 residues in the CDR3. CDR1 and CDR2 (germline): SEHNR, FQNEAQ (reference sequence). V shed 5 bases, J shed 3 bases, and the junction held 15 bases outside the gene matches.

V usage is TRBV28 and J usage is TRBJ1-1, with TRBD1 matching 7 bases. The CDR3 runs 15 residues. CDR1 and CDR2 from the germline V gene are MDHEN and SYDVKM. V lost 7 bases, J lost 0 bases, and 8 bases stayed unmatched. The CDR3 sequence: CASTLPGQLNTEAFF. The CDR3 DNA follows: TGTGCCAGCACACTCCCGGGACAGTTGAACACTGAAGCTTTCTTT.

The V gene is TRBV4-1, the J gene TRBJ2-7; the match to TRBD1 covers 8 bases. The germline V gene encodes CDR1 MGHRA and CDR2 YSYEKL. Trimming took 3 bases from V and 2 from J; bases not matched to a gene: 3. The CDR3 spans 14 residues. The CDR3, as DNA: TGCGCCAGCAGCCAGACAGGGGCACCCTACGAGCAGTACTTC. It yields the protein CASSQTGAPYEQYF.

The CDR3 region has the DNA TGTGCCAGCAGCCGCCAAGGAACAGGGGCATTTGAAAAACTGTTTTTT. It is translated as CASSRQGTGAFEKLFF. The chain links TRBV7-8 to TRBJ1-4; 7 bases match TRBD1. V lost 5 bases and J lost 7; bases outside the gene matches: 13. The V gene's germline CDR1 is SGHVS and CDR2 FQNEAQ. The CDR3 has 16 amino acids.

The chain carries TRBV4-2 and TRBJ2-3, with D possibly TRBD1 on 5 matching bases. The germline V and J ends were trimmed by 0 bases and 5 bases, with 18 bases remaining between them. Germline V gene data show CDR1 as LGHNA and CDR2 as YNFKEQ. The CDR3 covers 17 residues. The CDR3 loop reads CASSQDLPRGRGDTQYF. The CDR3 region has the DNA TGTGCCAGCAGCCAAGATCTGCCAAGGGGAAGGGGAGATACGCAGTATTTT.

Only a few counts were recorded for this clonotype. The gene calls are TRBV7-9 and TRBJ2-3; no clear D gene. This CDR3 is 15 amino acids long. Trimming shortened V by 2 bases and J by 2 bases, and 11 bases separated the two germline ends. The germline V gene has CDR1 SEHNR and CDR2 FQNEAQ (reference sequence). The CDR3 sequence: CASSLYEENTDTQYF. CDR3 DNA: TGTGCCAGCAGCTTATACGAGGAGAACACAGATACGCAGTATTTT.

The chain is built from TRBV4-1 and TRBJ1-5; possibly TRBD1 for D (5 bases). This CDR3 contains 17 residues. V lost 0 bases to trimming and J lost 5 bases, with 17 bases between them. Germline-derived CDR1 and CDR2 are MGHRA and YSYEKL. The CDR3 here is CASSQDLRGGVYQPQHF. The CDR3 region has the DNA TGCGCCAGCAGCCAAGATCTAAGAGGAGGGGTCTATCAGCCCCAGCATTTT.

This sequence joins TRBV7-6 and TRBJ1-1; 9 bases map to TRBD1. This CDR3 is built from 14 residues. Germline-derived CDR1 and CDR2 are SGHVS and FNYEAQ. J gave up 5 bases and V 5 bases, and 6 bases lay outside the gene matches. CDR3 nucleotide sequence: TGTGCCAGCAGCCTCGGGACAGGGACGACTGAAGCTTTCTTT. Translating gives CASSLGTGTTEAFF. The full variable domain, with the rest looked up from reference TRBV7-6 and TRBJ1-1, is GAGVSQSPRYKVTKRGQDVALRCDPISGHVSLYWYRQALGQGPEFLTYFNYEAQQDKSGLPNDRFSAERPEGSISTLTIQRTEQRDSAMYRCASSLGTGTTEAFFGQGTRLTVV.

This clonotype was counted a few times. The chain joins TRBV4-3 to TRBJ1-1; 8 nucleotides match TRBD1. Germline trimming cut 1 base from V and 5 bases from J; bases unmatched to any gene: 6. The CDR3 loop spans 15 amino acids. Germline V gene data show CDR1 as LGHNA and CDR2 as YSLEER. The CDR3 DNA follows: TGCGCCAGCAGCCAAGCTAGGACAGGGCATACTGAAGCTTTCTTT. Translation gives CASSQARTGHTEAFF.

This clonotype showed up just a few times. CDR3 sequence: CASRGTSGGLGEQFF. The CDR3 DNA reads TGTGCCAGCAGGGGGACTAGCGGGGGGTTAGGTGAGCAGTTCTTC. The V gene is TRBV6-2 or TRBV6-3, the J gene TRBJ2-1, with 15 bases identical to TRBD2. After removal of 6 bases from V and 9 bases from J, the junction contained 6 bases not matched to a gene. The CDR3 consists of 15 residues. CDR1 MNHEY and CDR2 SVGEGT come from the germline V gene.

The chain links TRBV20-1 to TRBJ2-1; 9 bases agree with TRBD2. The CDR3 extends over 15 amino acids. The J segment lost 6 bases and the V segment lost 1 base, leaving 7 bases of the junction unmatched. The V gene's germline CDR1 is DFQATT and CDR2 SNEGSKA (reference sequence). This CDR3 is CSARVSGGRSNEQFF. Here the CDR3 DNA reads TGCAGTGCTAGAGTTAGCGGGGGAAGGAGCAATGAGCAGTTCTTC.

This chain connects TRBV7-2 to TRBJ1-1; TRBD1 is a possible D gene (6 bases). The CDR3 spans 19 residues. Germline values: CDR1 SGHTA, CDR2 FQGNSA. The V gene lost 2 bases and the J gene lost 1 base, with 23 bases spanning the gap. Here the CDR3 DNA reads TGTGCCAGCAGCTTACCGTACAGGGAAGTAACGGGATCGAACACTGAAGCTTTCTTT. Translating gives CASSLPYREVTGSNTEAFF. Full variable domain (remainder filled in from reference TRBV7-2 and TRBJ1-1): GAGVSQSPSNKVTEKGKDVELRCDPISGHTALYWYRQSLGQGLEFLIYFQGNSAPDKSGLPSDRFSAERTGGSVSTLTIQRTQQEDSAVYLCASSLPYREVTGSNTEAFFGQGTRLTVV.

The chain employs TRBV6-1 and TRBJ1-1; 7 bases are a match to TRBD1. The germline V gene has CDR1 MNHNS and CDR2 SASEGT. This CDR3 contains 12 residues. V shed 10 bases, J shed 9 bases, and the junction held 11 bases outside the gene matches. As DNA, the CDR3 is TGTGCCACCCGACAGGGTGGGGTGAAAGCTTTCTTT. Amino acid sequence: CATRQGGVKAFF.

This clonotype was detected only a few times. V usage is TRBV6-6 and J usage is TRBJ1-1; the D is unclear. The CDR3 loop spans 15 amino acids. V lost 8 bases, J lost 0 bases, and 16 bases lay in between. From germline, CDR1 is MNHNY and CDR2 SVGAGI (reference sequence). The CDR3 nucleotides read TGTGCCAGCGACTCACATCCTGCGATGAACACTGAAGCTTTCTTT. Protein: CASDSHPAMNTEAFF.

The V call is TRBV6-1, the J call TRBJ2-1; 9 bases are a match to TRBD1. With 5 bases clipped from V and 5 bases from J, the junction kept 10 bases outside the gene matches. CDR1 is MNHNS and CDR2 is SASEGT in the germline V gene. The CDR3 spans 16 residues. CDR3 in amino acids: CASSYETGGFNNEQFF. CDR3 in DNA: TGTGCCAGCAGTTACGAGACAGGGGGTTTTAACAATGAGCAGTTCTTC.

This sequence joins TRBV12-3 or TRBV12-4 and TRBJ1-2; D may be TRBD1 (5 bases). This CDR3 comprises 15 residues. The V and J ends lost 5 bases and 7 bases respectively, with 20 bases between them. In nucleotides, the CDR3 is TGTGCCAGCAGTCCATTGGGGACCGCTACCTTTGGCTACACCTTC. Protein sequence: CASSPLGTATFGYTF.

V is TRBV6-5 and J is TRBJ2-7; no clear D gene. Deletions cut 0 bases from V and 3 bases from J, with 6 bases between. Germline V gene lookup returns CDR1 MNHEY and CDR2 SVGAGI. This CDR3 comprises 13 residues. The CDR3 region is CASSYSQDYEQYF. DNA for the CDR3: TGTGCCAGCAGTTACTCGCAAGACTACGAGCAGTACTTC.